This T cell receptor (beta chain) appears in the sequencing data of a study of T cells in Graves' hyperthyroidism and ophthalmopathy. Study-wide results and limits: Ophthalmopathy stood apart from stable hyperthyroidism in a 13 V-J model. Blood samples included most of the expanded thyroid clonotypes exceeding 0.001.

Patients aged 18 to 65 had newly diagnosed hyperthyroidism of under 2 months' duration. The study based diagnoses on clinical symptoms, serum thyroxine and TRAb, thyroid ultrasound and orbital computed tomography. Amplification of TCR beta CDR3 regions used RNA as the template. A set of HTBI primers served as the primers for a first-round RT-PCR of the TCR CDR3. TCRdb re-called the multiplex PCR reads with MiXCR, one entry per CDR3 protein. The sample includes approximately 600,000 distinct CDR3 sequences, 15% to 20% seen only once; the top ten take over 3.5%. This clonotype was counted many times. Its antigen is unidentified. V lost 3 bases, J lost 6 bases, and 7 bases stayed unmatched. Looked up from germline, CDR1 is SNHLY and CDR2 is FYNNEI. The CDR3 spans 15 residues.

The chain recombines TRBV2 with TRBJ2-1, with 8 bases fitting TRBD2. This clonotype originated in a woman in her 30s with Graves' hyperthyroidism. Sequencing was performed on blood. In DNA form, the CDR3 reads TGTGCCAGCAGTGATTCGGGACTAGTGATCAATGAGCAGTTCTTC. It encodes CASSDSGLVINEQFF.